A selection of T cell receptor beta chains follows, all from one sample in a study of blood T cells in healthy people across ages. TCRdb reprocessed the 5' RACE reads with MiXCR, giving one entry per CDR3 protein. The repertoire has around 800,000 distinct CDR3 sequences, about 62% of them found once; the top ten carry about 30%. Sequencing was done on a sample of blood. These receptor sequences come from a man aged 30 to 39 in good health. The CDR3 runs from the conserved cysteine through the conserved F or W. Clone sizes are given selectively: once, few, many, or a class where the clone is expanded.

v_gene,abundance,j_gene,CDR3aa
TRBV9,NA,TRBJ2-1,CAGSTIAGPKDEQFF
TRBV7-2,few,TRBJ1-2,CASSSRTAGDYGYTF
TRBV4-1,NA,TRBJ1-5,CASSQVSDGLNQPQHF
TRBV6-2/TRBV6-3,many,TRBJ2-7,CASSYRDRAEQYF
TRBV7-9,few,TRBJ2-5,CASSLDGGIQETQYF
TRBV6-5,NA,TRBJ2-7,CASSWAGRRYEQYF
TRBV20-1,NA,TRBJ2-1,CSASPTSGGSIYNEQFF
TRBV7-2,NA,TRBJ2-5,CASSQVRTAQETQYF
TRBV12-3/TRBV12-4,NA,TRBJ2-7,CASRPTGGRDEQYF
TRBV29-1,many,TRBJ2-1,CSAEPLGARGQFF